These 22 T cell receptor beta chains were all obtained from the same sample, sequenced in a study of blood T cell repertoires in COVID-19 (dated by TCRdb to the early 2020s). Library method: the immunoSEQ multiplex PCR assay. The clones in this table, taken by TCRdb from immuneACCESS, are in-frame only. Not every clone is retained; where verified, under half of the shortfall comes from an unresolved V gene, and the cause of the rest is unknown. This sample holds 350,000 to 450,000 clones; over 75% were observed only once. The leading ten clones occupy about 1.5% of the sample. The sequenced sample was PBMCs or T cells enriched from blood (not recorded which). The receptors stem from a woman younger than 30 who had been exposed to COVID-19.

The V call is TRBV7-9, the J call TRBJ2-7, with D unresolved. Trimming cost V 8 bases and J 6 bases, with 17 bases left between them. Germline V gene lookup returns CDR1 SEHNR and CDR2 FQNEAQ (reference sequence). This CDR3 comprises 13 residues. CDR3 nucleotides: TGTGCCAGCGGCCCGCCGGGTTTGATCGAGCAGTACTTC. It yields the protein CASGPPGLIEQYF.

The chain employs TRBV2 and TRBJ2-3; 9 bases are shared with TRBD2. The CDR3 totals 15 residues. Germline loops: CDR1 SNHLY, CDR2 FYNNEI. Losses at the gene ends were 4 bases for V and 3 bases for J; bases not matched to a gene: 5. CDR3: CASSGWRGGTDTQYF. The CDR3 DNA sequence: TGTGCCAGCAGTGGTTGGCGGGGGGGTACAGATACGCAGTATTTT.

V gene TRBV19 combines with J gene TRBJ1-5, with 8 bases lining up with TRBD1. J gave up 0 bases and V 0 bases, and 4 bases lay outside the gene matches. The germline gives CDR1 LNHDA, CDR2 SQIVND (reference sequence). CDR3 length: 17 residues. CDR3 in DNA: TGTGCCAGTAGTATAGAAGGACAGGGTCATAGCAATCAGCCCCAGCATTTT. Its protein product is CASSIEGQGHSNQPQHF.

The genes are TRBV3-1 (or the pseudogene TRBV3-2) and TRBJ1-4, with 8 bases fitting TRBD1. This CDR3 spans 15 amino acids. Germline CDR1 is LGHDT and CDR2 is YNNKEL (reference sequence). V shed 2 bases and J 5 bases; nucleotides not matched to a gene: 4. The CDR3 loop is CASSQSTGVNEKLFF. CDR3 nucleotide sequence: TGTGCCAGCAGCCAATCGACAGGGGTGAATGAAAAACTGTTTTTT.

The chain is built from TRBV19 and TRBJ2-2; weak D call: TRBD2 (6 bases). This CDR3 region has 15 residues. Trimming took off 1 base at V and 4 bases at J, with 10 bases between the two ends. Germline V lookup: CDR1 LNHDA, CDR2 SQIVND (reference sequence). CDR3 loop: CASSIGIAATGELFF. As DNA, the CDR3 is TGTGCCAGTAGTATAGGAATAGCGGCCACCGGGGAGCTGTTTTTT.

The CDR3 nucleotides are TGTGCTAGTGGTTCTAGCGGGAGTCGATACGGAGAGCAGTTCTTC. Its translation is CASGSSGSRYGEQFF. This chain links TRBV12-5 with TRBJ2-1, with 10 bases aligning to TRBD2. The trim removed 4 bases at V and 10 bases at J, leaving 10 bases unmatched. Germline V gene lookup returns CDR1 LGHNT and CDR2 FRNRAP. The CDR3 length is 15 residues. Filled out from reference TRBV12-5 and TRBJ2-1, the complete variable domain reads DARVTQTPRHKVTEMGQEVTMRCQPILGHNTVFWYRQTMMQGLELLAYFRNRAPLDDSGMPKDRFSAEMPDATLATLKIQPSEPRDSAVYFCASGSSGSRYGEQFFGPGTRLTVL.

The rearrangement joins TRBV3-1 (or the pseudogene TRBV3-2) to TRBJ1-6; D is unresolved. There are 15 residues in the CDR3. Trimming shortened V by 2 bases and J by 7 bases, and 12 bases separated the two germline ends. The germline V gene encodes CDR1 LGHDT and CDR2 YNNKEL (reference sequence). CDR3 nucleotides: TGTGCCAGCAGCCAACTAAGAGCGGCAAATTCACCCCTCCACTTT. This translates into CASSQLRAANSPLHF.

J is TRBJ2-1 and V is TRBV27; 7 bases are shared with TRBD1. The CDR3 runs to 16 residues. The germline gives CDR1 MNHEY, CDR2 SMNVEV (reference sequence). J gave up 1 base and V 6 bases, and 9 bases lay outside the gene matches. The CDR3 spells CASSVRGGQSYNEQFF. As DNA, the CDR3 is TGTGCCAGCAGCGTTCGAGGGGGCCAATCCTACAATGAGCAGTTCTTC.

J is TRBJ1-6 and V is TRBV3-1 (or the pseudogene TRBV3-2); 7 bases align to TRBD1. The trim removed 4 bases at V and 6 bases at J, leaving 3 bases unmatched. In germline, CDR1 is LGHDT, CDR2 YNNKEL (reference sequence). This CDR3 has 14 amino acids. The CDR3, as DNA: TGTGCCAGCAGCCGAGGGACAGTTAATTCACCCCTCCACTTT. This sequence encodes CASSRGTVNSPLHF.

V usage is TRBV4-1 and J usage is TRBJ2-7, with a weak D call TRBD2 (6 bases). CDR1 is MGHRA, CDR2 YSYEKL, per germline. V gave up 3 bases and J gave up 3 bases, with 12 bases separating them. The CDR3 runs to 14 residues. This CDR3 is CASSQAPTSYEQYF. In DNA form, the CDR3 reads TGCGCCAGCAGCCAGGCGCCGACTAGCTACGAGCAGTACTTC.

This chain connects TRBV5-4 to TRBJ1-4; 12 bases fit TRBD1. CDR1 and CDR2 from the germline V gene are SGHNT and YYREEE (reference sequence). The CDR3 is 17 residues long. With 3 bases clipped from V and 8 bases from J, the junction kept 11 bases outside the gene matches. In nucleotides, the CDR3 is TGTGCCAGCAGCTGGACGGGACAGGGGGCGCGGGACGAAAAACTGTTTTTT. The encoded protein is CASSWTGQGARDEKLFF.

With respect to this clone: Germline and junction disagree at one end, which may indicate a read error. This rearrangement joins TRBV11-2 to TRBJ2-7, with 10 bases identical to TRBD2. This CDR3 has 16 amino acids. The germline V gene encodes CDR1 SGHAT and CDR2 FQNNGV. In DNA, the CDR3 is TGTGCCAGCAGCCTAGAACTAGCGGGAAAGTCCTACGAGCAGTACTTC. It yields the protein CASSLELAGKSYEQYF.

The rearrangement uses TRBV27 and TRBJ2-7; TRBD2 matches 13 bases. The germline gives CDR1 MNHEY, CDR2 SMNVEV (reference sequence). J gave up 5 bases and V 7 bases, and 8 bases lay outside the gene matches. CDR3 length: 15 residues. The CDR3 DNA sequence: TGTGCCAGCATCTCTAGGACTAGCGGGAGACACGAGCAGTACTTC. This codes for CASISRTSGRHEQYF.

This chain joins TRBV19 and TRBJ2-7; 14 bases agree with TRBD2. V gave up 3 bases and J gave up 5 bases; unmatched junction bases: 6. The CDR3 runs 16 residues. Germline V gives CDR1 LNHDA, CDR2 SQIVND (reference sequence). The CDR3 DNA sequence: TGTGCCAGTAGTATCCCGGGACTAGCGGGAGCGGACGAGCAGTACTTC. It specifies CASSIPGLAGADEQYF.

This chain joins TRBV11-3 and TRBJ1-2; 12 bases align to TRBD1. CDR1 and CDR2 (germline): SGHNT, YENEEA. This CDR3 has 18 amino acids. The junction had 12 bases not matched to a gene; V was cut back by 7 bases and J by 0 bases. CDR3 sequence reads: CASTGDRGLTLANYGYTF. For the CDR3, the DNA is TGTGCCAGCACCGGGGACAGGGGGCTCACCCTGGCTAACTATGGCTACACCTTC.

The genes are TRBV6-5 and TRBJ2-7; a weak D match, TRBD2 (6 bases). Germline CDR1 reads MNHEY; CDR2 reads SVGAGI. This CDR3 has 15 residues. V lost 2 bases, J lost 2 bases, and 13 bases lay in between. CDR3 sequence (DNA): TGTGCCAGCAGTTACGGCGTTAGCGGAGCCTACGAGCAGTACTTC. It yields the protein CASSYGVSGAYEQYF.

The chain employs TRBV27 and TRBJ2-3, with TRBD2 as a possible D gene (5 bases). The V gene's germline CDR1 is MNHEY and CDR2 SMNVEV (reference sequence). The CDR3 extends over 13 amino acids. V lost 5 bases, J lost 6 bases, and 12 bases lay in between. The CDR3 region has the DNA TGTGCCAGCAGTCGCGCGGGTTCGGATACGCAGTATTTT. This codes for CASSRAGSDTQYF.

The V and J genes are TRBV4-2 and TRBJ1-4; 9 positions match TRBD1. Trimming cost V 1 base and J 7 bases; bases outside gene matches: 10. Germline V lookup: CDR1 LGHNA, CDR2 YNFKEQ. This CDR3 contains 17 residues. The CDR3 DNA follows: TGTGCCAGCAGCCAAGTACTGGGACAGGGTTGGGGTGAAAAACTGTTTTTT. It specifies CASSQVLGQGWGEKLFF.

The chain links TRBV7-8 to TRBJ2-1; 8 bases fit TRBD2. Germline V gene sequence: CDR1 SGHVS, CDR2 FQNEAQ. With 3 bases clipped from V and 7 bases from J, the junction kept 8 bases outside the gene matches. The CDR3 contains 15 residues. CDR3 DNA: TGTGCCAGCAGCTTGGCGGGGGGCCGCTGGAATGAGCAGTTCTTC. Its translation is CASSLAGGRWNEQFF.

The V gene is TRBV18, the J gene TRBJ1-2, with a possible D match to TRBD1 (6 bases). Germline lookup yields CDR1 KGHSH and CDR2 LQKENI. Trimming stripped 3 bases from V and 4 bases from J, with 12 bases between. This CDR3 spans 14 amino acids. CDR3 sequence: CASSPTTGTYGYTF. The CDR3 nucleotides read TGTGCCAGCTCACCGACTACAGGGACCTATGGCTACACCTTC. Full variable domain (rest looked up from reference TRBV18 and TRBJ1-2): NAGVMQNPRHLVRRRGQEARLRCSPMKGHSHVYWYRQLPEEGLKFMVYLQKENIIDESGMPKERFSAEFPKEGPSILRIQQVVRGDSAAYFCASSPTTGTYGYTFGSGTRLTVV.

This chain uses TRBV28 with TRBJ2-7; 12 bases match TRBD1. With V trimmed by 6 bases and J by 1 base, 1 base remained unmatched. There are 14 residues in the CDR3. In germline, CDR1 is MDHEN, CDR2 SYDVKM. CDR3 DNA sequence: TGTGCCAGCAGGGGACAGGGGGCTTCCTACGAGCAGTACTTC. This encodes CASRGQGASYEQYF.

The rearrangement joins TRBV11-2 to TRBJ2-4, with D possibly matching TRBD1 (5 bases). V gave up 4 bases and J gave up 15 bases, with 19 bases separating them. The CDR3 has 13 residues. Germline CDR1 and CDR2: SGHAT and FQNNGV. The DNA for the CDR3 is TGTGCCAGCAGCTCGCAAAGAACGACAGCCGGGTACTTC. This codes for CASSSQRTTAGYF.